This T cell receptor beta chain was retrieved from a study of cytomegalovirus exposure and HLA in healthy donors. General study findings and limits: The authors confirmed in vitro that a few CMV-associated chains were specific for CMV antigens. Overall, approximately 150 TCR beta chains were annotated as cytomegalovirus-associated. The TCR clusters that emerged in the first cohort tended, a later analysis found, to co-occur in the approximately 130 validation repertoires.

Notes on this clone: Its specificity is unknown.

The CDR3 spans 15 residues. CDR1 is SGHTA, CDR2 FQGNSA, per germline. The V and J ends lost 5 bases and 6 bases, in that order; junction bases with no gene match: 10. The 120-subject validation cohort, separate from the 666-subject first cohort, included the donors. Generated by immunoSEQ multiplex PCR, the TCRdb table keeps only in-frame clones and is missing some. The sample carries under 200,000 clones, approximately 96% recorded once. This clonotype was sampled from a woman between 18 and 29 years old in good health and CMV-seronegative. The specimen sequenced was PBMCs. The chain joins TRBV7-2 to TRBJ2-1; 7 nucleotides align to TRBD2. CDR3 amino acids: CASSTGWGGSNEQFF. The CDR3 bases are TGTGCCAGCAGCACTGGGTGGGGGGGGAGCAATGAGCAGTTCTTC.